What follows are 17 T cell receptor beta chains derived from one specimen sequenced in a study of human T cells and chemical hapten exposure. TCRdb recomputed calls from the RACE reads with MiXCR, one row per CDR3 protein. The top ten clones hold roughly 3% of a sample with 150,000 to 200,000 distinct CDR3 sequences, nearly 30% of them seen once. Time point meaning: pre-sensitization, week 0. The treatment was: therapeutic diphenylcyclopropenone sensitization with weekly scalp DPC. The specimen comprised whole blood, sampled in connection with sensitization to the hapten diphenylcyclopropenone (DPC). The origin of the receptors is a woman in her 30s with alopecia areata. Some clones in this sample may be carry-over from other donors' samples.

The sample holds many counts of this clonotype. The rearrangement links TRBV28 to TRBJ2-1; D uncertain. Germline V gene lookup returns CDR1 MDHEN and CDR2 SYDVKM. V gave up 2 bases and J gave up 0 bases, with 5 bases separating them. This CDR3 has 14 residues. The CDR3 here is CASSLQSSYNEQFF. CDR3 DNA: TGTGCCAGCAGTTTACAAAGCTCCTACAATGAGCAGTTCTTC.

Only a few counts were recorded for this clonotype. The chain is built from TRBV5-1 and TRBJ2-5; 7 nucleotides match TRBD2. The germline CDR1 and CDR2 sequences are SGHRS and YFSETQ. V shed 4 bases, J shed 1 base, and the junction held 4 bases outside the gene matches. The length of the CDR3 is 14 residues. The chain's CDR3 is CASSLTSAQETQYF. In DNA form, the CDR3 reads TGCGCCAGCAGCCTTACTAGCGCCCAAGAGACCCAGTACTTC.

This chain connects TRBV15 to TRBJ1-1; TRBD1 is a possible D gene (5 bases). CDR1 LNHNV and CDR2 YYDKDF come from the germline V gene (reference sequence). V was clipped by 4 bases and J by 1 base, with 16 bases between them. This CDR3 spans 16 amino acids. In DNA, the CDR3 is TGTGCCACCAGCATCTTCCGGGGGGGGACGAACACTGAAGCTTTCTTT. This translates into CATSIFRGGTNTEAFF.

This clonotype was counted between two and nine times. The chain uses TRBV11-2 and TRBJ2-5; the match to TRBD1 covers 9 bases. With V trimmed by 4 bases and J by 4 bases, 4 bases remained unmatched. Germline-derived CDR1 and CDR2 are SGHAT and FQNNGV. This CDR3 comprises 14 residues. As DNA, the CDR3 is TGTGCCAGCAGCTCCGGGACAGGGATAGAGACCCAGTACTTC. Protein sequence: CASSSGTGIETQYF. Supplemented by reference TRBV11-2 and TRBJ2-5, the full variable domain reads EAGVAQSPRYKIIEKRQSVAFWCNPISGHATLYWYQQILGQGPKLLIQFQNNGVVDDSQLPKDRFSAERLKGVDSTLKIQPAKLEDSAVYLCASSSGTGIETQYFGPGTRLLVL.

The chain combines TRBV20-1 with TRBJ1-6; D is perhaps TRBD1 (5 bases). The length of the CDR3 is 14 residues. The germline V gene encodes CDR1 DFQATT and CDR2 SNEGSKA (reference sequence). V dropped 1 base and J dropped 10 bases, with 14 bases sitting between them. CDR3 amino acids: CSARAQAGPSPLHF. The CDR3 DNA reads TGCAGTGCTAGAGCACAGGCAGGGCCATCACCCCTCCACTTT.

The chain recombines TRBV6-5 with TRBJ2-7; TRBD1 matches at 8 bases. Germline values: CDR1 MNHEY, CDR2 SVGAGI. The J segment lost 1 base and the V segment lost 7 bases, leaving 3 bases of the junction unmatched. This CDR3 spans 13 amino acids. This CDR3 reads CASIGDRSYEQYF. DNA of the CDR3: TGTGCCAGCATTGGGGACAGGTCCTACGAGCAGTACTTC.

V is TRBV6-2 or TRBV6-3 and J is TRBJ2-1; TRBD1 aligns across 7 bases. V dropped 8 bases and J dropped 2; count of bases not matched to a gene: 12. The CDR3 has 16 residues. Germline CDR1 and CDR2: MNHEY and SVGEGT. CDR3 region: CASDTQTGWTYNEQFF. CDR3 nucleotides: TGTGCCAGCGATACTCAGACAGGGTGGACCTACAATGAGCAGTTCTTC.

This chain links TRBV7-2 with TRBJ2-1; tentative D call: TRBD1 (5 bases). The CDR3 covers 15 residues. Germline CDR1 is SGHTA and CDR2 is FQGNSA. Trimming removed 1 base from V and 9 bases from J, with 16 bases in between. CDR3 sequence: CASSLGQNGLSEQFF. As DNA, the CDR3 is TGTGCCAGCAGCTTAGGACAGAACGGGTTGAGTGAGCAGTTCTTC.

Of note for this clonotype: One junction end disagrees with the germline gene, perhaps due to a read error. The J gene is TRBJ2-5, the V gene TRBV5-1, with 8 positions matching TRBD2. The V gene's germline CDR1 is SGHRS and CDR2 YFSETQ. This CDR3 spans 14 amino acids. This CDR3 reads CASRERGPQGTQYF. CDR3 nucleotides: TGCGCCAGCAGAGAGCGGGGGCCCCAAGGGACCCAGTACTTC.

This clonotype occurred a few times. The rearrangement links TRBV20-1 to TRBJ2-7, with 7 bases aligning to TRBD2. J gave up 3 bases and V 2 bases, and 7 bases lay outside the gene matches. CDR1 DFQATT and CDR2 SNEGSKA come from the germline V gene (reference sequence). This CDR3 spans 14 amino acids. Written as DNA, the CDR3 is TGCAGTGCTAGAACCCGCGCGGGGGTCTACGAGCAGTACTTC. Its translation is CSARTRAGVYEQYF.

This chain uses TRBV6-2 or TRBV6-3 with TRBJ1-3, with no clear D. Germline lookup yields CDR1 MNHEY and CDR2 SVGEGT. V was pared by 0 bases and J by 4 bases, with 4 bases between. The length of the CDR3 is 13 residues. The CDR3 nucleotides read TGTGCCAGCAGTTACTCGACCGGAAACACCATATATTTT. As protein: CASSYSTGNTIYF.

This clonotype was picked up a small number of times. The gene calls are TRBV29-1 and TRBJ2-5; 9 bases are shared with TRBD1. V dropped 6 bases and J dropped 5; count of bases not matched to a gene: 4. The CDR3 length is 12 residues. In germline, CDR1 is SQVTM, CDR2 ANQGSEA. CDR3 DNA sequence: TGCAGCGTGGGACAGGGTAGTGAGACCCAGTACTTC. Encoded protein: CSVGQGSETQYF.

CDR3 in amino acids: CASSIAGGNNEQFF. For the CDR3, the DNA is TGTGCCAGTAGTATAGCGGGGGGAAACAATGAGCAGTTCTTC. The chain links TRBV19 to TRBJ2-1, with 7 bases fitting TRBD2. The germline V gene encodes CDR1 LNHDA and CDR2 SQIVND (reference sequence). V lost 1 base and J lost 5; bases outside the gene matches: 2. The CDR3 is 14 amino acids.

This clonotype appeared a few times. The rearrangement joins TRBV4-1 to TRBJ2-1; D gene ambiguous. Between the trimmed V and J ends, which lost 1 base and 0 bases, there was a span of 10 bases. CDR3 length: 16 amino acids. CDR1 MGHRA and CDR2 YSYEKL come from the germline V gene. This CDR3 reads CASSQVDLLSYNEQFF. As DNA, the CDR3 is TGCGCCAGCAGCCAAGTGGACCTCCTCTCCTACAATGAGCAGTTCTTC.

CDR3 DNA: TGCAGCGTTCCGTCCCCCCCCGACAGGGGTTATGGCTACACCTTC. Translated: CSVPSPPDRGYGYTF. The chain is built from TRBV29-1 and TRBJ1-2; 8 bases are shared with TRBD1. Germline-derived CDR1 and CDR2 are SQVTM and ANQGSEA. The CDR3 runs 15 residues. V shed 5 bases and J 5 bases; nucleotides not matched to a gene: 13.

The chain recombines TRBV7-2 with TRBJ2-1, with D tentatively TRBD2 (6 bases). The ends were cut back, 6 bases at V and 9 bases at J, with 15 bases in the middle. The CDR3 runs to 13 residues. Germline CDR1 is SGHTA and CDR2 is FQGNSA. Here the CDR3 reads CASRFGSGGEQFF. The CDR3 coding sequence is TGTGCCAGCAGGTTTGGTAGCGGTGGTGAGCAGTTCTTC.

CDR3 amino acids: CASSKPELPGNEQFF. The CDR3 DNA reads as TGTGCCAGCAGCAAACCGGAGCTGCCCGGCAATGAGCAGTTCTTC. The chain is built from TRBV21-1 and TRBJ2-1; the table calls TRBD1, which could not be checked here. TRBV21-1 is tagged as a pseudogene. This CDR3 contains 15 residues.